The present T cell receptor beta chain was sequenced within a study of CD8 T cells in Susac syndrome. The CDR3 spans 14 residues. The V gene's germline CDR1 is SGHTA and CDR2 FQGNSA. V was shortened by 0 bases and J by 6 bases, with 9 bases between the two germline ends. RNA totalling roughly 0.45 to 1 ug underwent reverse transcription with random hexamers. TCRdb reprocessed the immunoSEQ multiplex PCR reads with MiXCR, giving one entry per CDR3 protein. This table has around 140,000 distinct CDR3 sequences, roughly 80% appearing once. There are a few counts of this clonotype. This TCR was sampled from a human donor with multiple sclerosis. The J gene is TRBJ2-1, the V gene TRBV7-2, with unresolved D. Material for sequencing was CD8+ T cells from PBMCs. The DNA of the CDR3 is TGTGCCAGCAGCTTAGCGATTAAGGTCAATGAGCAGTTCTTC. Protein: CASSLAIKVNEQFF.